Sequencing of this TCR beta chain was carried out in a study of blood T cell repertoires in COVID-19 (dated by TCRdb to 2018 to 2021). For the wider study: The collaborator samples originated in the United States, Italy and Spain and spanned the acute and convalescent phases of COVID-19. The material from the prospective study consisted of cDNA or gDNA derived from T cells, B-cell-depleted T cells, or PBMCs. Deeply sampled blood TCRbeta repertoires from subjects exposed to, actively infected with, or recovered from COVID-19 were included in the dataset. The repertoires were released in a freely available public database meant as a resource for research on the immune response to SARS-CoV-2. The samples were drawn from the first 160 participants of the ongoing ImmuneRACE study and from over 950 subjects provided by 6 global collaborators. A de-identified subject ID, COVID-19 status, age in years and sex were almost always included in the sample metadata. Where available, HLA class I and class II types were obtained from metadata supplied by the sample provider rather than from assay-based typing.

One collaborating source in Seattle enrolled patients during active infection and followed them longitudinally through the course of disease. The collaborating institutions used their own protocols to collect whole blood in K2EDTA tubes. For TCRbeta analysis, collaborators shipped samples in one of three forms: frozen whole blood, isolated PBMCs, or DNA extracted from either of those sample types. A note on this clone: Its specific antigen is unknown. No qualities accompany the bases; no much larger clone lies one base away.

TCRbeta CDR3 regions were amplified from genomic DNA by means of the immunoSEQ Assay, a bias-controlled multiplex PCR. The authors' analysis ran thus. Nucleated cell counts per sample were estimated from amplification of reference gene primers within the assay. To quantify the absolute abundance of each unique TCRbeta CDR3 rearrangement, sequence reads were collapsed and filtered. For each sample, productive Simpson clonality was calculated by taking the square root of Simpson's diversity index across productive rearrangements. In TCRdb, the immuneACCESS table is reduced to in-frame sequences with V and J assigned. These tables do not hold every clone; where another copy was compared, an unresolved V gene accounts for under half, and the others remain unexplained. From that table come the V and J calls and clone size; the DNA was used to work out D and trimming. This sample is represented by about 58,000 clones; 75% to 85% of them were singletons. The top ten clonotypes cover roughly 10% of the sample.

Here is what the overall study found, with its caveats: Clinical and demographic metadata were provided uncurated, with the amount varying by source and participant.

V loses 6 bases of germline sequence and J loses 5 bases, and the interval between the two ends is 10 bases. CDR1 and CDR2 (MDHEN, SYDVKM) derive from the germline V gene. The CDR3 contains 13 residues, cysteine and phenylalanine counted. CDR3 DNA is the only sequence kept; it has 39 bases, read in frame from the first base. The V and J segments used are TRBV28 and TRBJ2-2; the D gene cannot be resolved reliably. This TCR was sampled from a man in his fifties with COVID-19, enrolled during active disease. Sequencing used peripheral blood. The CDR3 reads as follows: CASSTTVTGELFF. The DNA sequence reads TGTGCCAGCAGCACCACAGTAACCGGGGAGCTGTTTTTT.